Sequencing of this TCR beta chain was carried out in a study of T cell changes during pregnancy in multiple sclerosis. CDR1 and CDR2 (germline): KGHSH, LQKENI. Trimming took 6 bases from V and 4 from J; bases not matched to a gene: 12. The CDR3 has 16 amino acids. Assay: immunoSEQ multiplex PCR; the TCRdb copy retains only in-frame clones and omits some. The table has about 36,000 clones, about 91% seen once. Sequencing used CD4+ T cells from peripheral blood mononuclear cells, obtained after pregnancy. V and J are TRBV18 and TRBJ2-3, with 8 bases aligning to TRBD2. This receptor was obtained from a female donor with multiple sclerosis, enrolled in a pregnancy study. CDR3 sequence reads: CASSRRPGLGSDTQYF. CDR3 DNA: TGTGCCAGCTCCCGCAGGCCGGGACTAGGGTCAGATACGCAGTATTTT.